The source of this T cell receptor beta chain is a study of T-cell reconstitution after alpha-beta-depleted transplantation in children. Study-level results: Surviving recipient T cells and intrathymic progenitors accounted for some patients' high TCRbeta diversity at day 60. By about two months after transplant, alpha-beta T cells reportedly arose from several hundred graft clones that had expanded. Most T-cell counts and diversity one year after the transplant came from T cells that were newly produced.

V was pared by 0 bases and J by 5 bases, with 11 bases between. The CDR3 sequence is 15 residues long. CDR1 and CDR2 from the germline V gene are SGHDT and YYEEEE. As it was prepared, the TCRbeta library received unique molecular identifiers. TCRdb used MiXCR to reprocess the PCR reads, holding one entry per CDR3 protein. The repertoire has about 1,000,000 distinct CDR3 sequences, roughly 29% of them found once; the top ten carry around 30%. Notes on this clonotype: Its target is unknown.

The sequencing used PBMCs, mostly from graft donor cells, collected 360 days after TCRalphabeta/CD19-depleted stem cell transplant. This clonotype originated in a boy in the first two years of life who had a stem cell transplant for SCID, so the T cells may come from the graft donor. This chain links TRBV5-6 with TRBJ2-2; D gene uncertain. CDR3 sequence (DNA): TGTGCCAGCAGCTTGGAGGCCAGAGGAACCGGGGAGCTGTTTTTT. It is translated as CASSLEARGTGELFF.